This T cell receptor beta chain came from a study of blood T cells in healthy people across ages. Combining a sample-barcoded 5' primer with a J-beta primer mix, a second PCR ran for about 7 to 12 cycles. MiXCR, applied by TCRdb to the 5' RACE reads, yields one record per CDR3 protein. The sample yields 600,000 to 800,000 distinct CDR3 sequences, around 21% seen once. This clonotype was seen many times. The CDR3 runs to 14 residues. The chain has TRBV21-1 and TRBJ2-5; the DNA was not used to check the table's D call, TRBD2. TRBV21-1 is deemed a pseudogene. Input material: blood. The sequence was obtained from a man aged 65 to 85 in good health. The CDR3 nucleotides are TGTGCCAGCAGACCTAGCGGGAGGGGTAAGACCCAGTACTTC. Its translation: CASRPSGRGKTQYF.